This T cell receptor (beta chain) was retrieved from a study of blood T cell repertoires in COVID-19. Study-level background: COVID-19 samples collected from the United States, Italy and Spain covered acute and convalescent phases. T cells, B-cell-depleted T cells, or PBMCs provided the cDNA or gDNA that served as material.

V lost 6 bases and J 5 bases, leaving 19 bases between the germline ends. This CDR3 is built from 16 residues. Germline lookup yields CDR1 MDHEN and CDR2 SYDVKM. The method was immunoSEQ multiplex PCR; TCRdb's version includes in-frame clones alone and lacks a portion of them. The sample consists of some 130,000 clones, around 81% of them appearing once. The origin of this receptor is a woman aged 55-69 years with active or convalescent COVID-19. The genes are TRBV28 and TRBJ1-4; perhaps TRBD1 as D (5 bases). The sample comprised peripheral blood. CDR3 sequence: CASSIKWGESNEKLFF. For the CDR3, the DNA is TGTGCCAGCAGCATAAAATGGGGGGAATCGAATGAAAAACTGTTTTTT.